This passage covers 21 T cell receptor beta chains from one sample sequenced in a study of control samples from healthy donors and cancer patients. The assay was immunoSEQ multiplex PCR, and TCRdb's table has in-frame clones only and misses some. This table has tens of thousands of clones, approximately 89% appearing once. Sequencing was done on a sample of PBMCs. The receptors were gathered from a man aged 55-75 years with colorectal cancer.

The chain couples TRBV4-1 to TRBJ2-3, with TRBD2 identical over 8 bases. Losses at the gene ends were 0 bases for V and 4 bases for J; bases not matched to a gene: 6. Germline V lookup: CDR1 MGHRA, CDR2 YSYEKL. The CDR3 contains 16 residues. The CDR3 sequence is CASSQDRAGGSDTQYF. CDR3 bases: TGCGCCAGCAGCCAAGACCGCGCGGGGGGCTCAGATACGCAGTATTTT.

The chain joins TRBV2 to TRBJ1-6; D may be TRBD1 (6 bases). The CDR3 has 15 residues. Germline lookup yields CDR1 SNHLY and CDR2 FYNNEI. Between the trimmed V and J ends, which lost 6 bases and 9 bases, there was a span of 18 bases. CDR3 nucleotide sequence: TGTGCCAGCAGACCGGGGGCAGGGGAGGCTTCACCCCTCCACTTT. Its protein product is CASRPGAGEASPLHF.

This sequence joins TRBV5-6 and TRBJ2-1, with D perhaps matching TRBD1 (6 bases). The CDR3 has 15 residues. V was clipped by 3 bases and J by 7 bases, with 17 bases between them. CDR1 SGHDT and CDR2 YYEEEE come from the germline V gene. CDR3: CASSSGAPRGNEQFF. In nucleotides, the CDR3 is TGTGCCAGCAGCTCTGGGGCACCGAGGGGGAATGAGCAGTTCTTC.

The chain links TRBV2 to TRBJ1-1; the D gene is possibly TRBD1 (5 bases). The CDR3 extends over 14 amino acids. V lost 4 bases to trimming and J lost 5 bases, with 14 bases between them. Germline loops: CDR1 SNHLY, CDR2 FYNNEI. CDR3 coding DNA: TGTGCCAGCAGTGGTGGCAGGGCGACAACTGAAGCTTTCTTT. Its protein product is CASSGGRATTEAFF. Full variable domain (rest looked up from reference TRBV2 and TRBJ1-1): EPEVTQTPSHQVTQMGQEVILRCVPISNHLYFYWYRQILGQKVEFLVSFYNNEISEKSEIFDDQFSVERPDGSNFTLKIRSTKLEDSAMYFCASSGGRATTEAFFGQGTRLTVV.

V usage is TRBV20-1 and J usage is TRBJ1-2; D is perhaps TRBD1 (5 bases). The CDR3 sequence is 15 residues long. CDR1 and CDR2 (germline): DFQATT, SNEGSKA (reference sequence). With 3 bases removed from V and 4 bases from J, the gap between germline ends came to 18 bases. In nucleotides, the CDR3 is TGCAGTGCTAGTCCCATCCCAATCGGGACCTATGGCTACACCTTC. Translation: CSASPIPIGTYGYTF.

This clone was seen more than once but under ten times. The chain uses TRBV11-1 and TRBJ2-7; D may correspond to TRBD1 or TRBD2 (6 bases each). CDR1 and CDR2 from the germline V gene are SGHAT and FQDESV (reference sequence). Trimming removed 5 bases at V and 0 bases at J, with 11 bases between. This CDR3 spans 14 amino acids. CDR3 bases: TGTGCCAGCAGCAACGGGGGCTTCTCCTACGAGCAGTACTTC. Translation gives CASSNGGFSYEQYF.

The genes are TRBV5-4 and TRBJ2-7, with D uncertain. Germline V gene lookup returns CDR1 SGHNT and CDR2 YYREEE (reference sequence). Trimming removed 6 bases from V and 2 bases from J, with 18 bases in between. The CDR3 is made up of 15 amino acids. The chain's CDR3 is CASKTKGVSAYEQYF. The CDR3 DNA follows: TGTGCCAGCAAGACAAAAGGAGTTTCCGCCTACGAGCAGTACTTC.

The chain recombines TRBV3-1 (or the pseudogene TRBV3-2) with TRBJ1-1; D is uncertain. The germline V and J ends were trimmed by 0 bases and 3 bases, with 11 bases remaining between them. CDR3 length equals 15 residues. The germline CDR1 and CDR2 sequences are LGHDT and YNNKEL (reference sequence). The CDR3 is CASSQDVGIYTEAFF. In DNA, the CDR3 is TGTGCCAGCAGCCAAGATGTCGGGATCTACACTGAAGCTTTCTTT.

The chain recombines TRBV5-1 with TRBJ1-1; D perhaps matches TRBD1 (5 bases). The CDR3 has 15 residues. Germline-derived CDR1 and CDR2 are SGHRS and YFSETQ. V lost 0 bases to trimming and J lost 4 bases, with 13 bases between them. The CDR3, as DNA: TGCGCCAGCAGCTTGGTGGCCGGGGCGGCCACTGAAGCTTTCTTT. It yields the protein CASSLVAGAATEAFF.

V gene TRBV5-1 combines with J gene TRBJ1-6, with unresolved D. Trimming cost V 5 bases and J 7 bases, with 10 bases left between them. The CDR3 loop spans 13 amino acids. Germline V gives CDR1 SGHRS, CDR2 YFSETQ. This CDR3 reads CASSSSQNSPLHF. The DNA for the CDR3 is TGCGCCAGCAGTTCCTCCCAGAATTCACCCCTCCACTTT.

V is TRBV4-1 and J is TRBJ1-4; D is uncertain. Germline V CDR1 and CDR2: MGHRA, YSYEKL. V lost 3 bases and J lost 8, with 7 bases in between. The CDR3 runs to 12 residues. For the CDR3, the DNA is TGCGCCAGCAGCCAGCCACAGGAAAAACTGTTTTTT. It specifies CASSQPQEKLFF.

The V and J genes are TRBV5-1 and TRBJ2-7; TRBD1 matches 10 bases. Losses at the gene ends were 4 bases for V and 4 bases for J; bases not matched to a gene: 8. Germline V gene lookup returns CDR1 SGHRS and CDR2 YFSETQ. The CDR3 covers 15 residues. The CDR3 DNA sequence: TGCGCCAGCAGCCTCCCGGGACAGGGGAATTACGAGCAGTACTTC. This codes for CASSLPGQGNYEQYF.

The table lists this clone with a few counts. For the CDR3, the DNA is TGTGCCAGTAGTGCCCGGGGTAGCCCCGGGGGGACGCAGTATTTT. Translated, it gives CASSARGSPGGTQYF. The chain couples TRBV19 to TRBJ2-3; 7 positions agree with TRBD2. Trimming took 5 bases from V and 9 from J; bases not matched to a gene: 14. CDR1 is LNHDA, CDR2 SQIVND, per germline (reference sequence). This CDR3 has 15 residues. Filled out from reference TRBV19 and TRBJ2-3, the complete variable domain reads DGGITQSPKYLFRKEGQNVTLSCEQNLNHDAMYWYRQDPGQGLRLIYYSQIVNDFQKGDIAEGYSVSREKKESFPLTVTSAQKNPTAFYLCASSARGSPGGTQYFGPGTRLTVL.

The chain carries TRBV19 and TRBJ2-7; 9 nucleotides match TRBD1. Looked up from germline, CDR1 is LNHDA and CDR2 is SQIVND (reference sequence). The CDR3 has 15 amino acids. The ends lost 3 bases at V and 7 bases at J; junction bases unmatched: 10. CDR3 DNA: TGTGCCAGTAGTATGTCCCGGGACAGGGTTTTGGAGCAGTACTTC. It encodes CASSMSRDRVLEQYF.

The chain couples TRBV12-3 or TRBV12-4 to TRBJ2-1; D ambiguous. The CDR3 consists of 11 residues. V gave up 11 bases and J gave up 4 bases, with 9 bases separating them. The CDR3 sequence is CACGPYNEQFF. The CDR3 DNA sequence: TGTGCCTGCGGACCATACAATGAGCAGTTCTTC.

This clone occurred once. CDR3 in amino acids: CASSPNEGSSGNTIYF. CDR3 nucleotides: TGTGCCAGCAGCCCCAATGAGGGAAGCTCTGGAAACACCATATATTTT. The gene calls are TRBV9 and TRBJ1-3; D uncertain. Germline CDR1 is SGDLS and CDR2 is YYNGEE. Trimming shortened V by 4 bases and J by 0 bases, and 14 bases separated the two germline ends. The CDR3 has 16 amino acids.

The chain combines TRBV11-2 with TRBJ1-2, with TRBD1 matching over 7 bases. CDR1 SGHAT and CDR2 FQNNGV come from the germline V gene. V gave up 5 bases and J gave up 2 bases; unmatched junction bases: 2. The CDR3 sequence is 13 residues long. The CDR3 region is CASSPTGNYGYTF. Written as DNA, the CDR3 is TGTGCCAGCAGCCCGACAGGGAACTATGGCTACACCTTC.

The V gene is TRBV2, the J gene TRBJ2-3; possible D gene TRBD1, 6 bases. Trimming took off 6 bases at V and 8 bases at J, with 21 bases between the two ends. This CDR3 is 15 amino acids long. Germline CDR1 SNHLY, CDR2 FYNNEI. The CDR3 DNA sequence: TGTGCCAGCAGGGCCTCGACAGGATTCTTCGGTACGCAGTATTTT. It translates to CASRASTGFFGTQYF.

The chain links TRBV4-2 to TRBJ2-7; TRBD2 aligns across 10 bases. V trimming: 0 bases; J trimming: 6 bases; junction bases outside the gene matches: 8. The CDR3 totals 16 residues. CDR1 is LGHNA, CDR2 YNFKEQ, per germline. The CDR3 sequence is CASSQDWASGGGEQYF. CDR3 nucleotides: TGTGCCAGCAGCCAAGATTGGGCTAGCGGGGGAGGCGAGCAGTACTTC.

V and J are TRBV9 and TRBJ1-1, with 12 bases that match TRBD1. CDR3 length equals 18 residues. The V gene's germline CDR1 is SGDLS and CDR2 YYNGEE. J was trimmed by 3 bases and V by 0 bases; bases with no gene match: 9. The CDR3 DNA sequence: TGTGCCAGCAGCGTAGGGTGGGACAGGGGGCTTGGGCACACTGAAGCTTTCTTT. Protein product: CASSVGWDRGLGHTEAFF.

The chain couples TRBV7-9 to TRBJ1-2; D gene ambiguous. This CDR3 is built from 14 residues. V was trimmed by 4 bases and J by 8 bases, leaving 17 bases between them. The germline V gene encodes CDR1 SEHNR and CDR2 FQNEAQ (reference sequence). The CDR3, as DNA: TGTGCCAGCAGCTCAAAGACCCATTCGGAGGGCTACACCTTC. It specifies CASSSKTHSEGYTF.